The 6 T cell receptor beta chains below come from one sample, sequenced in a study of blood T cell repertoires in COVID-19. Assay: immunoSEQ multiplex PCR; the TCRdb copy retains only in-frame clones and omits some. This table has some 48,000 clones, 80% to 90% appearing once. What was sequenced was peripheral blood. The receptors originated from a woman aged 80 or older with acute or convalescent COVID-19.

V usage is TRBV19 and J usage is TRBJ1-2, with D unclear. The CDR3 contains 12 residues. Looked up from germline, CDR1 is LNHDA and CDR2 is SQIVND (reference sequence). With 7 bases removed from V and 11 bases from J, the gap between germline ends came to 17 bases. CDR3 sequence (DNA): TGTGCCAGTACCCAAAGTTTCGACGGGTACACCTTC. Its protein is CASTQSFDGYTF. Full variable domain (outside the CDR3, taken from reference TRBV19 and TRBJ1-2): DGGITQSPKYLFRKEGQNVTLSCEQNLNHDAMYWYRQDPGQGLRLIYYSQIVNDFQKGDIAEGYSVSREKKESFPLTVTSAQKNPTAFYLCASTQSFDGYTFGSGTRLTVV.

The chain carries TRBV5-4 and TRBJ2-3, with 8 bases matching TRBD2. The length of the CDR3 is 15 residues. The V gene end was trimmed by 4 bases and the J gene end by 1 base; junction bases not matched to a gene: 5. CDR1 and CDR2 (germline): SGHNT, YYREEE (reference sequence). The CDR3 region is CASSRGGTGTDTQYF. CDR3 sequence (DNA): TGTGCCAGCAGCCGCGGGGGGACGGGCACAGATACGCAGTATTTT. Using reference TRBV5-4 and TRBJ2-3 for the parts outside the CDR3, the full variable domain is ETGVTQSPTHLIKTRGQQVTLRCSSQSGHNTVSWYQQALGQGPQFIFQYYREEENGRGNFPPRFSGLQFPNYSSELNVNALELDDSALYLCASSRGGTGTDTQYFGPGTRLTVL.

The chain has TRBV18 and TRBJ2-7; TRBD1 aligns across 7 bases. Germline-derived CDR1 and CDR2 are KGHSH and LQKENI. The CDR3 is made up of 14 amino acids. The V segment lost 3 bases and the J segment 4 bases; nucleotides outside the gene matches: 6. This CDR3 reads CASSPGQLQYEQYF. The CDR3 bases are TGTGCCAGCTCACCGGGACAGCTCCAATACGAGCAGTACTTC.

This sequence joins TRBV19 and TRBJ2-3; TRBD2 matches 12 bases. CDR3 length equals 17 residues. The germline V gene encodes CDR1 LNHDA and CDR2 SQIVND (reference sequence). Unmatched junction bases numbered 10, after V lost 7 bases and J lost 2 bases. CDR3: CASTITSGGPNTDTQYF. The CDR3 DNA follows: TGTGCCAGTACTATCACTAGCGGGGGGCCGAACACAGATACGCAGTATTTT.

The chain is built from TRBV6-1 and TRBJ2-7; the D is unclear. The V end was cut by 2 bases, the J end by 0 bases, with 11 bases between. The CDR3 is 15 residues long. Germline CDR1 and CDR2: MNHNS and SASEGT. The CDR3 DNA is TGTGCCAGCAGTGAACTCAGACTGACCTCCTACGAGCAGTACTTC. Residues: CASSELRLTSYEQYF.

This clone has a single count. The CDR3 nucleotides read TGTGCCACCGGACAGGGGTTGACCGGGGAGCTGTTTTTT. Its protein product is CATGQGLTGELFF. The chain couples TRBV6-5 to TRBJ2-2; 9 bases are a match to TRBD1. Germline V lookup: CDR1 MNHEY, CDR2 SVGAGI. The CDR3 sequence is 13 residues long. The V gene end was trimmed by 10 bases and the J gene end by 5 bases; junction bases not matched to a gene: 5.